A single sample is the source of the 9 T cell receptor beta chains below, sequenced in a study of T cells in localized non-small cell lung cancer. Sequencing was performed with immunoSEQ multiplex PCR; in TCRdb, only in-frame clones are kept and a portion is missing. Among roughly 34,000 clones, 65% to 90% were seen once, and the ten largest hold around 4.2%. The specimen was peripheral blood, collected before any cancer treatment. These receptors all come from a male donor older than 55 with stage III lung adenocarcinoma.

V and J are TRBV7-9 and TRBJ1-4; D perhaps matches TRBD1 (6 bases). The CDR3 length is 15 residues. V lost 4 bases and J 10 bases, leaving 19 bases between the germline ends. Germline V CDR1 and CDR2: SEHNR, FQNEAQ (reference sequence). DNA of the CDR3: TGTGCCAGCAGCTATAAAGGGGGAAAGGCTGGAAAACTGTTTTTT. Encoded protein: CASSYKGGKAGKLFF.

The chain employs TRBV5-1 and TRBJ1-1; no firm D call. Trimming took 3 bases from V and 1 from J, leaving 10 bases between them. From germline, CDR1 is SGHRS and CDR2 YFSETQ. The CDR3 consists of 14 residues. The CDR3 region is CASSSGLQNTEAFF. CDR3 bases: TGCGCCAGCAGCTCCGGGTTGCAGAACACTGAAGCTTTCTTT.

The chain uses TRBV7-9 and TRBJ1-6; D gene ambiguous. CDR3 length equals 13 residues. V dropped 7 bases and J dropped 7 bases, with 11 bases sitting between them. CDR1 is SEHNR and CDR2 is FQNEAQ in the germline V gene (reference sequence). The CDR3 DNA reads TGTGCCAGCAAACTACGGGGAAATTCACCCCTCCACTTT. Translated, it gives CASKLRGNSPLHF.

A remark on this clone: Relative to the germline gene, one junction end is altered; a read error may explain this. The chain joins TRBV7-7 to TRBJ2-3; D unclear. CDR3 length: 13 residues. Germline CDR1 is SSHAT and CDR2 is FNYEAQ (reference sequence). CDR3 sequence reads: CASSLAPTDTQYF. The CDR3 region has the DNA TGTGCTAGCAGCTTAGCCCCCACAGATACGCAGTATTTT.

The chain couples TRBV27 to TRBJ1-6, with D uncertain. V lost 3 bases and J lost 0, with 12 bases in between. This CDR3 region has 17 residues. The V gene's germline CDR1 is MNHEY and CDR2 SMNVEV (reference sequence). The CDR3 reads CASSFEYLSSYNSPLHF. The DNA of the CDR3 is TGTGCCAGCAGTTTTGAGTACCTGAGCTCCTATAATTCACCCCTCCACTTT.

This clone occurred a few times. This chain connects TRBV19 to TRBJ1-5; perhaps TRBD1 as D (5 bases). Between the trimmed V and J ends, which lost 1 base and 7 bases, there was a span of 17 bases. The CDR3 totals 16 residues. Germline lookup yields CDR1 LNHDA and CDR2 SQIVND (reference sequence). CDR3 sequence reads: CASSIAGTLGGQPQHF. The CDR3 bases are TGTGCCAGTAGTATAGCCGGGACCCTCGGGGGGCAGCCCCAGCATTTT.

This rearrangement joins TRBV18 to TRBJ1-1, with TRBD1 as a possible D gene (6 bases). The CDR3 covers 16 residues. V was clipped by 2 bases and J by 1 base, with 14 bases between them. Per germline, CDR1 KGHSH and CDR2 LQKENI. The CDR3 reads CASSPGSGTQNTEAFF. CDR3 nucleotide sequence: TGTGCCAGCTCACCAGGCTCCGGGACACAGAACACTGAAGCTTTCTTT.

This clone was seen more than once but under ten times. The genes are TRBV5-1 and TRBJ2-4, with D possibly matching TRBD2 (5 bases). The CDR3 runs 15 residues. Germline assignment: CDR1 SGHRS and CDR2 YFSETQ. Trimming took off 0 bases at V and 0 bases at J, with 7 bases between the two ends. The CDR3 sequence: CASSLDGEAKNIQYF. The CDR3 nucleotides read TGCGCCAGCAGCTTGGACGGGGAAGCCAAAAACATTCAGTACTTC.

The V call is TRBV5-1, the J call TRBJ1-3; D not certain. CDR3 length: 14 residues. Looked up from germline, CDR1 is SGHRS and CDR2 is YFSETQ. Trimming removed 0 bases from V and 2 bases from J, with 6 bases in between. DNA for the CDR3: TGCGCCAGCAGCTTGGGCACAGCTGGAAACACCATATATTTT. Translating it yields CASSLGTAGNTIYF. The full variable domain, in which reference TRBV5-1 and TRBJ1-3 provide the parts outside the CDR3, is KAGVTQTPRYLIKTRGQQVTLSCSPISGHRSVSWYQQTPGQGLQFLFEYFSETQRNKGNFPGRFSGRQFSNSRSEMNVSTLELGDSALYLCASSLGTAGNTIYFGEGSWLTVV.